Shown below are 7 T cell receptor beta chains from a single sample sequenced in a study of CD8 T cells in Susac syndrome. RNA, at roughly 0.45 to 1 ug, was reverse transcribed with random hexamers. TCRdb independently ran MiXCR on the immunoSEQ multiplex PCR reads; one entry per CDR3 protein. The table lists around 280,000 distinct CDR3 sequences, 92% of them singletons. Sequenced sample: CD4+ T cells from PBMCs. These receptors came from a human donor with multiple sclerosis.

The chain has TRBV5-1 and TRBJ2-3, with a tentative D call TRBD2 (6 bases). CDR3 length: 16 residues. V was clipped by 0 bases and J by 0 bases, with 11 bases between them. Germline V gene sequence: CDR1 SGHRS, CDR2 YFSETQ. The CDR3: CASSLEVGGSTDTQYF. The CDR3 nucleotides are TGCGCCAGCAGCTTGGAGGTCGGGGGAAGCACAGATACGCAGTATTTT.

The rearrangement links TRBV7-2 to TRBJ1-2, with 8 bases fitting TRBD1. The CDR3 consists of 14 residues. The germline V gene has CDR1 SGHTA and CDR2 FQGNSA. The trim removed 3 bases at V and 8 bases at J, leaving 8 bases unmatched. CDR3 nucleotides: TGTGCCAGCAGCTTGGACAGGGCCCTAAGCGGCTACACCTTC. It is translated as CASSLDRALSGYTF.

The V and J genes are TRBV29-1 and TRBJ2-1; TRBD1 matches 7 bases. Germline V lookup: CDR1 SQVTM, CDR2 ANQGSEA. The length of the CDR3 is 13 residues. Unmatched junction bases numbered 8, after V lost 5 bases and J lost 7 bases. The CDR3 sequence: CSVSRQGINEQFF. Written as DNA, the CDR3 is TGCAGCGTTTCCCGACAGGGTATTAATGAGCAGTTCTTC.

The chain carries TRBV23-1 and TRBJ1-1; 8 bases agree with TRBD1. TRBV23-1 falls under the ORF class, with uncertain function. V lost 4 bases and J lost 7; bases outside the gene matches: 20. This CDR3 spans 18 amino acids. The CDR3 DNA reads as TGCGCCAGCAGTCCCTGGACAGGGTATGGCGGGACCCGCGATGAAGCTTTCTTT. Its protein is CASSPWTGYGGTRDEAFF.

The DNA for the CDR3 is TGTGCCAGCAGTCACCGACCGGGGGTGGGGACCTACTATGGCTACACCTTC. Amino acid sequence: CASSHRPGVGTYYGYTF. The rearrangement links TRBV6-5 to TRBJ1-2; D might be TRBD1 (5 bases). The CDR3 is 17 amino acids. Germline CDR1 is MNHEY and CDR2 is SVGAGI. The V end lost 5 bases, the J end lost 3 bases, and 22 bases lay between the germline ends.

The V and J genes are TRBV6-1 and TRBJ2-5; 7 bases map to TRBD2. Trimming took 4 bases from V and 4 from J; bases not matched to a gene: 12. The CDR3 has 16 amino acids. Germline values: CDR1 MNHNS, CDR2 SASEGT. In DNA, the CDR3 is TGTGCCAGCAGTGTCCTCGGGGGGAGCGGAGTAGAGACCCAGTACTTC. Its protein is CASSVLGGSGVETQYF.

The chain's CDR3 is CAWSLKGTGNTIYF. The CDR3, as DNA: TGTGCCTGGAGTTTGAAGGGAACTGGAAACACCATATATTTT. The chain joins TRBV30 to TRBJ1-3; D unclear. Per germline, CDR1 GTSNPN and CDR2 SVGIG (reference sequence). The CDR3 runs to 14 residues. V dropped 2 bases and J dropped 2 bases, with 10 bases sitting between them. Using reference TRBV30 and TRBJ1-3 for the parts outside the CDR3, the full variable domain is SQTIHQWPATLVQPVGSPLSLECTVEGTSNPNLYWYRQAAGRGLQLLFYSVGIGQISSEVPQNLSASRPQDRQFILSSKKLLLSDSGFYLCAWSLKGTGNTIYFGEGSWLTVV.